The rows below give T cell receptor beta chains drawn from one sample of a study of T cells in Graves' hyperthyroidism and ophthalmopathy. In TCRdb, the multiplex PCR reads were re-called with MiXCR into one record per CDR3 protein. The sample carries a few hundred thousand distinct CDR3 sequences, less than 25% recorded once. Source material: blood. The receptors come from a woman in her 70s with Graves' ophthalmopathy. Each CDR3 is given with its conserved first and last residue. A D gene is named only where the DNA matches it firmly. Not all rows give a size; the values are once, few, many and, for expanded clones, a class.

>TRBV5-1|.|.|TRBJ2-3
CASSPRWETDTQYF
TGCGCCAGCAGCCCCAGGTGGGAGACAGATACGCAGTATTTT
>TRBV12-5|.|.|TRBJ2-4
CASGLVLGSSFGGKNIQYF
TGTGCTAGTGGTTTGGTACTCGGGTCGTCCTTCGGCGGTAAAAACATTCAGTACTTC
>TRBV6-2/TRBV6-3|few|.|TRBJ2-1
CASTDYNEQFF
TGTGCCAGCACAGACTACAATGAGCAGTTCTTC
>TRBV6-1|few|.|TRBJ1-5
CASTRLDQPQHF
TGTGCCAGCACGAGGTTGGATCAGCCCCAGCATTTT
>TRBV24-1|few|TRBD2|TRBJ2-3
CAPTASGRTTDTQYF
TGTGCCCCCACGGCTAGCGGGAGGACCACAGATACGCAGTATTTT
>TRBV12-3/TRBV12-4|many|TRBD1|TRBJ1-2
CASSQDRAYGYTF
TGTGCCAGCAGTCAGGACAGGGCCTATGGCTACACCTTC
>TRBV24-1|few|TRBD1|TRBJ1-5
CATQGASSNQPQHF
TGTGCCACCCAGGGGGCCTCTAGCAATCAGCCCCAGCATTTT
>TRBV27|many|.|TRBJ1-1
CEVGRLNTEAFF
TGTGAGGTGGGTCGGCTGAACACTGAAGCTTTCTTT
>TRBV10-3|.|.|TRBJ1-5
CAINFQTGRGNQPQHF
TGTGCCATCAATTTTCAGACAGGAAGGGGTAATCAGCCCCAGCATTTT
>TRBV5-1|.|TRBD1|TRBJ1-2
CASSDSGGNGYTF
TGCGCCAGCAGCGACTCAGGGGGTAATGGCTACACCTTC
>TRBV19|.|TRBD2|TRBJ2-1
CASSIQGGRIWNEQFF
TGTGCCAGTAGTATTCAGGGCGGGAGAATATGGAATGAGCAGTTCTTC
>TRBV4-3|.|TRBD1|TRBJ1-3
CASSHHTMTGAGNTIYF
TGCGCCAGCAGCCATCACACTATGACAGGGGCTGGAAACACCATATATTTT
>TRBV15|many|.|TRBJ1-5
CATSRAGYYQPQHF
TGTGCCACCAGCAGAGCCGGGTACTATCAGCCCCAGCATTTT
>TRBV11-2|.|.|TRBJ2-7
CASTPAGAYEQYF
TGTGCCAGCACTCCAGCGGGCGCCTACGAGCAGTACTTC
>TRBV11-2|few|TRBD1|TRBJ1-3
CASSYFTGTGGSGNTIYF
TGTGCCAGCAGCTATTTTACCGGGACAGGGGGCAGTGGAAACACCATATATTTT
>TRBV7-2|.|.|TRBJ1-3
CASSLVYRPGNTIYF
TGTGCCAGCAGCTTAGTATATAGACCTGGAAACACCATATATTTT
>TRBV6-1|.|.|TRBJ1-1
CASRNVRTMNTEAFF
TGTGCCAGCAGAAACGTCCGGACTATGAACACTGAAGCTTTCTTT
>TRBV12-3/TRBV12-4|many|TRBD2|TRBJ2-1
CASSPRLAGEQFF
TGTGCCAGCAGTCCCCGACTAGCCGGTGAGCAGTTCTTC
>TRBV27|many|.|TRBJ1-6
CASSLFLGNSPLHF
TGTGCCAGCAGTTTATTTCTAGGCAATTCACCCCTCCACTTT
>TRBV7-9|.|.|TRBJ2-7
CASGPQGYEQYF
TGTGCCAGCGGACCCCAGGGTTACGAGCAGTACTTC
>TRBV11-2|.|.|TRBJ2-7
CASSFWATSSYEQYF
TGTGCCAGCAGCTTTTGGGCGACCAGCTCCTACGAGCAGTACTTC
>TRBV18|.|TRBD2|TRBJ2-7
CASQDASGGQYF
TGTGCCAGCCAAGATGCGTCGGGAGGGCAGTACTTC
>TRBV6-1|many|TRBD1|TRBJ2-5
CASRTGSKTQYF
TGTGCCAGCAGGACAGGGAGTAAGACCCAGTACTTC
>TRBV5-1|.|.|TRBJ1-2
CASSLFEDYGYTF
TGCGCCAGCAGCTTGTTTGAAGACTATGGCTACACCTTC
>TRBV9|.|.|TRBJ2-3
CASRKGGGEFTDTQYF
TGTGCCAGCAGAAAGGGCGGGGGCGAATTCACAGATACGCAGTATTTT
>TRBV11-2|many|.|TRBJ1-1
CASTRPGTIGAFF
TGTGCCAGCACCCGACCCGGGACTATTGGAGCTTTCTTT
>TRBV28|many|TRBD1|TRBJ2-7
CASSIRGRGYYEQYF
TGTGCCAGCAGTATAAGGGGGCGTGGATACTACGAGCAGTACTTC
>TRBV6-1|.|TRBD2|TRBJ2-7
CASSPLAGGVPYEQYF
TGTGCCAGCAGTCCCTTAGCGGGAGGGGTGCCCTACGAGCAGTACTTC
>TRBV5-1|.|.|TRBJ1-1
CASSLDPTSEAFF
TGCGCCAGCAGCTTGGATCCGACATCTGAAGCTTTCTTT
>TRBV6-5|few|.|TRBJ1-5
CASSYSLRQPQHF
TGTGCCAGCAGTTACTCATTACGGCAGCCCCAGCATTTT